This passage covers 30 T cell receptor beta chains from one sample sequenced in a study of CD8 T cells in Susac syndrome. Random hexamers primed reverse transcription of about 0.5 to 1 ug RNA. MiXCR, applied by TCRdb to the immunoSEQ multiplex PCR reads, yields one record per CDR3 protein. The sample lists 120,000 or so distinct CDR3 sequences, 85% to 95% seen once, with around 0.085% in the top ten. The sequenced material came from CD4+ T cells from PBMCs. The origin of the receptors is a human donor with multiple sclerosis.

The chain couples TRBV20-1 to TRBJ1-6; 9 bases are a match to TRBD1. This CDR3 has 13 residues. The ends lost 3 bases at V and 6 bases at J; junction bases unmatched: 0. The germline V gene encodes CDR1 DFQATT and CDR2 SNEGSKA (reference sequence). The CDR3 sequence: CSARTGGNSPLHF. CDR3 in DNA: TGCAGTGCTAGGACAGGGGGTAATTCACCCCTCCACTTT.

This rearrangement joins TRBV6-5 to TRBJ1-2; no reliable D call. This CDR3 region has 11 residues. Germline V lookup: CDR1 MNHEY, CDR2 SVGAGI. The V end was cut by 2 bases, the J end by 8 bases, with 6 bases between. The CDR3 here is CASSYLGGYTF. For the CDR3, the DNA is TGTGCCAGCAGTTACCTCGGGGGCTACACCTTC.

V and J are TRBV7-2 and TRBJ2-5; 8 bases map to TRBD1. The ends lost 3 bases at V and 5 bases at J; junction bases unmatched: 5. Germline loops: CDR1 SGHTA, CDR2 FQGNSA. The CDR3 consists of 14 residues. The CDR3 nucleotides are TGTGCCAGCAGCTTTGACAGGGGTGAGGAGACCCAGTACTTC. Residues: CASSFDRGEETQYF.

The chain's CDR3 is CASSPGDRDNEQFF. The CDR3 region has the DNA TGTGCCAGCAGCCCCGGGGACAGGGATAATGAGCAGTTCTTC. The rearrangement joins TRBV9 to TRBJ2-1; 9 positions agree with TRBD1. This CDR3 comprises 14 residues. CDR1 is SGDLS and CDR2 is YYNGEE in the germline V gene. V trimming: 4 bases; J trimming: 7 bases; junction bases outside the gene matches: 6.

This clonotype was found a few times. The chain employs TRBV5-1 and TRBJ1-5; D is unresolved. This CDR3 comprises 13 residues. Per the germline V gene, CDR1 is SGHRS and CDR2 is YFSETQ. V lost 4 bases to trimming and J lost 3 bases, with 8 bases between them. The CDR3 DNA reads as TGCGCCAGCAGCCCCTTCCCCAATCAGCCCCAGCATTTT. As protein: CASSPFPNQPQHF.

The chain is built from TRBV7-3 and TRBJ2-3; maybe TRBD2 (5 bases). V gave up 2 bases and J gave up 9 bases, with 12 bases separating them. Per germline, CDR1 SGHTA and CDR2 FQGTGA. This CDR3 has 13 amino acids. The DNA for the CDR3 is TGTGCCAGCAGCTTAGACAACCGGAGGACGCAGTATTTT. As protein: CASSLDNRRTQYF. The whole variable domain, filled in from reference TRBV7-3 and TRBJ2-3, reads GAGVSQTPSNKVTEKGKYVELRCDPISGHTALYWYRQSLGQGPEFLIYFQGTGAADDSGLPNDRFFAVRPEGSVSTLKIQRTERGDSAVYLCASSLDNRRTQYFGPGTRLTVL.

The V gene is TRBV1, the J gene TRBJ1-1. TRBV1 is a pseudogene locus. This CDR3 contains 15 residues. The CDR3 bases are TGCACCAGCAGAAAACCGGGCCCGACGGGCACTGAAGCTTTCTTT. Translation: CTSRKPGPTGTEAFF.

The chain uses TRBV20-1 and TRBJ2-7; no reliable D call. The CDR3 consists of 11 residues. V lost 4 bases, J lost 4 bases, and 8 bases lay in between. Looked up from germline, CDR1 is DFQATT and CDR2 is SNEGSKA (reference sequence). In nucleotides, the CDR3 is TGCAGTGCTATATTTGGGTACGAGCAGTACTTC. It specifies CSAIFGYEQYF.

This rearrangement joins TRBV30 to TRBJ2-2; tentatively, D is TRBD2 (5 bases). From germline, CDR1 is GTSNPN and CDR2 SVGIG (reference sequence). V lost 6 bases, J lost 7 bases, and 18 bases lay in between. This CDR3 comprises 14 residues. The CDR3 nucleotides are TGTGCCTGCCCGTCGAAGGGTCGGGGCGGGGAGCTGTTTTTT. Amino acid sequence: CACPSKGRGGELFF.

This chain joins TRBV6-6 and TRBJ1-6; D is unresolved. The CDR3 is 16 residues long. Per the germline V gene, CDR1 is MNHNY and CDR2 is SVGAGI (reference sequence). Trimming took 4 bases from V and 0 from J, leaving 10 bases between them. CDR3 sequence (DNA): TGTGCCAGCAGTTTCAGCGCTAGCTCCTATAATTCACCCCTCCACTTT. Encoded protein: CASSFSASSYNSPLHF.

The genes are TRBV4-1 and TRBJ1-2, with D tentatively TRBD1 (6 bases). CDR3 length equals 16 residues. Trimming took off 0 bases at V and 2 bases at J, with 13 bases between the two ends. Germline loops: CDR1 MGHRA, CDR2 YSYEKL. CDR3: CASSQDQDSQNYGYTF. CDR3 bases: TGCGCCAGCAGCCAAGATCAGGACAGTCAGAACTATGGCTACACCTTC.

V usage is TRBV5-4 and J usage is TRBJ2-3, with TRBD2 identical over 15 bases. From germline, CDR1 is SGHNT and CDR2 YYREEE (reference sequence). The ends lost 7 bases at V and 3 bases at J; junction bases unmatched: 12. The CDR3 is made up of 18 amino acids. For the CDR3, the DNA is TGTGCCAGCGCTCACCGGACTAGCGGGGGGGCCAGAACAGATACGCAGTATTTT. Translating it yields CASAHRTSGGARTDTQYF.

The gene calls are TRBV12-3 or TRBV12-4 and TRBJ2-3; D is perhaps TRBD1 (5 bases). V was clipped by 6 bases and J by 2 bases, with 15 bases between them. The CDR3 loop spans 15 amino acids. CDR3 protein: CASRSGSRSTDTQYF. The CDR3 nucleotides read TGTGCCAGCAGATCAGGGTCTCGTTCCACAGATACGCAGTATTTT.

This chain uses TRBV19 with TRBJ1-6; D not resolved. The CDR3 runs to 15 residues. V dropped 5 bases and J dropped 0 bases, with 8 bases sitting between them. Germline lookup yields CDR1 LNHDA and CDR2 SQIVND (reference sequence). The CDR3 nucleotides read TGTGCCAGTAGTGCACGGAGCTCCTATAATTCACCCCTCCACTTT. Its translation: CASSARSSYNSPLHF.

The V gene is TRBV12-3 or TRBV12-4, the J gene TRBJ1-3; perhaps TRBD1 as D (6 bases). The CDR3 contains 15 residues. V was shortened by 8 bases and J by 3 bases, with 17 bases between the two germline ends. Here the CDR3 reads CASVRAGGGGNTIYF. The CDR3 DNA reads TGTGCCAGCGTCCGCGCGGGAGGGGGTGGAAACACCATATATTTT.

This clonotype has only one observation. J is TRBJ1-5 and V is TRBV6-2 or TRBV6-3, with D possibly being TRBD1 (5 bases). Trimming stripped 3 bases from V and 6 bases from J, with 12 bases between. The germline gives CDR1 MNHEY, CDR2 SVGEGT. The CDR3 contains 14 residues. The CDR3 sequence is CASSYGQGTQPQHF. Here the CDR3 DNA reads TGTGCCAGCAGTTATGGGCAGGGAACTCAGCCCCAGCATTTT.

V gene TRBV5-6 combines with J gene TRBJ2-3; perhaps TRBD2 as D (6 bases). V lost 5 bases to trimming and J lost 5 bases, with 12 bases between them. CDR1 is SGHDT, CDR2 YYEEEE, per germline. This CDR3 spans 13 amino acids. DNA for the CDR3: TGTGCCAGCAGGGTTGGAGGGGAAGATACGCAGTATTTT. Translation: CASRVGGEDTQYF.

This clonotype was recorded once. The J gene is TRBJ2-2, the V gene TRBV4-3; no definite D call. This CDR3 is built from 16 residues. Trimming stripped 4 bases from V and 3 bases from J, with 15 bases between. Looked up from germline, CDR1 is LGHNA and CDR2 is YSLEER. This CDR3 is CASSPRQPPHTGELFF. In DNA, the CDR3 is TGCGCCAGCAGCCCCCGACAACCGCCCCACACCGGGGAGCTGTTTTTT.

The chain is built from TRBV10-2 and TRBJ2-7, with D hard to call. Trimming stripped 4 bases from V and 2 bases from J, with 6 bases between. This CDR3 has 12 amino acids. Germline CDR1 is WSHSY and CDR2 is SAAADI. The CDR3 region has the DNA TGCGCCAGCAGTGTTTGGGCCTACGAGCAGTACTTC. This translates into CASSVWAYEQYF.

The chain employs TRBV6-2 or TRBV6-3 and TRBJ1-5, with 7 bases fitting TRBD1. This CDR3 comprises 14 residues. CDR1 MNHEY and CDR2 SVGEGT come from the germline V gene. J lost 8 bases, V lost 6 bases, and 10 bases had no gene match. The CDR3 region is CASRPTGAREPQHF. In DNA, the CDR3 is TGTGCCAGCAGACCCACAGGGGCCCGGGAGCCCCAGCATTTT.

The chain joins TRBV5-1 to TRBJ2-7, with TRBD2 identical over 9 bases. The germline CDR1 and CDR2 sequences are SGHRS and YFSETQ. This CDR3 spans 14 amino acids. V trimming: 5 bases; J trimming: 1 base; junction bases outside the gene matches: 4. The CDR3 DNA is TGCGCCAGCAGAGCGGGGGGATCTTCCTACGAGCAGTACTTC. Its protein is CASRAGGSSYEQYF.

As to this clonotype: One end of the junction fails to match germline, which may point to a read error. V and J are TRBV7-7 and TRBJ2-1; no clear D gene. CDR3 length: 12 residues. Germline loops: CDR1 SSHAT, CDR2 FNYEAQ (reference sequence). For the CDR3, the DNA is TGTGCTAGCAGCTCCCTCGAAGGTGAGCAGTTCTTC. Encoded protein: CASSSLEGEQFF. Variable domain in full (rest from reference TRBV7-7 and TRBJ2-1): GAGVSQSPRYKVTKRGQDVTLRCDPISSHATLYWYQQALGQGPEFLTYFNYEAQPDKSGLPSDRFSAERPEGSISTLTIQRTEQRDSAMYRCASSSLEGEQFFGPGTRLTVL.

Only one count was recorded for this clonotype. The chain recombines TRBV7-9 with TRBJ1-6; D is uncertain. The CDR3 length is 14 residues. CDR1 and CDR2 from the germline V gene are SEHNR and FQNEAQ (reference sequence). Trimming pared 3 bases from V and 7 bases from J, leaving 10 bases between. The CDR3 sequence: CASSFPPRNSPLHF. CDR3 DNA sequence: TGTGCCAGCAGCTTTCCCCCGAGGAATTCACCCCTCCACTTT.

V is TRBV5-1 and J is TRBJ2-7, with a tentative D call TRBD1 (5 bases). V was pared by 1 base and J by 3 bases, with 17 bases between. This CDR3 has 16 amino acids. CDR1 and CDR2 from the germline V gene are SGHRS and YFSETQ. CDR3 amino acids: CASSLFGHDNLYEQYF. As DNA, the CDR3 is TGCGCCAGCAGCTTGTTCGGACACGACAACCTCTACGAGCAGTACTTC. Using reference TRBV5-1 and TRBJ2-7 for the parts outside the CDR3, the full variable domain is KAGVTQTPRYLIKTRGQQVTLSCSPISGHRSVSWYQQTPGQGLQFLFEYFSETQRNKGNFPGRFSGRQFSNSRSEMNVSTLELGDSALYLCASSLFGHDNLYEQYFGPGTRLTVT.

The sample holds one count of this clonotype. This chain connects TRBV6-1 to TRBJ2-2, with 7 nucleotides matching TRBD1. CDR3 size: 14 residues. Unmatched junction bases numbered 4, after V lost 3 bases and J lost 6 bases. CDR1 is MNHNS, CDR2 SASEGT, per germline. The CDR3 reads CASSDYQGAGELFF. The CDR3 bases are TGTGCCAGCAGTGACTACCAGGGGGCCGGGGAGCTGTTTTTT.

CDR3 bases: TGTGCCAGCAGCCTCGGGACCTTAGAGAGTGGCGAGCAGTACTTC. It specifies CASSLGTLESGEQYF. The V gene is TRBV5-6, the J gene TRBJ2-7; D may correspond to TRBD1 or TRBD2 (5 bases each). The V gene's germline CDR1 is SGHDT and CDR2 YYEEEE. V gave up 4 bases and J gave up 6 bases, with 20 bases separating them. CDR3 length equals 15 residues.

The chain is built from TRBV11-3 and TRBJ2-2; tentatively, D is TRBD1 (5 bases). The CDR3 extends over 16 amino acids. V lost 5 bases and J lost 0, with 13 bases in between. The germline gives CDR1 SGHNT, CDR2 YENEEA. CDR3 in amino acids: CASSPGSDTNTGELFF. CDR3 bases: TGTGCCAGCAGCCCAGGGTCGGATACGAACACCGGGGAGCTGTTTTTT.

This rearrangement joins TRBV7-2 to TRBJ2-1, with 13 bases fitting TRBD2. This CDR3 comprises 14 residues. The V segment lost 8 bases and the J segment 7 bases; nucleotides outside the gene matches: 5. Germline V gene data show CDR1 as SGHTA and CDR2 as FQGNSA. The CDR3 sequence is CASQLAGGPNEQFF. The CDR3 DNA reads as TGTGCCAGCCAACTAGCGGGGGGGCCTAATGAGCAGTTCTTC.

This chain uses TRBV3-1 with TRBJ2-7, with D perhaps TRBD2 (5 bases). V gave up 5 bases and J gave up 4 bases, with 12 bases separating them. From germline, CDR1 is LGHDT and CDR2 YNNKEL (reference sequence). This CDR3 comprises 13 residues. The CDR3: CASSSEGSYEQYF. DNA of the CDR3: TGTGCCAGCAGCAGCGAGGGTTCGTACGAGCAGTACTTC.

The CDR3 loop reads CASSEPGTGAYNEQFF. The CDR3, as DNA: TGTGCCAGCAGTGAACCCGGGACAGGTGCATACAATGAGCAGTTCTTC. The chain carries TRBV28 and TRBJ2-1; 8 positions agree with TRBD1. CDR1 is MDHEN, CDR2 SYDVKM, per germline. V was clipped by 5 bases and J by 4 bases; unmatched bases: 10. The CDR3 is 16 residues long.